This TCR beta chain was obtained from a study of CD8 T cells in ankylosing spondylitis. Points from the study as a whole: The study identified a TCR beta motif of several highly homologous variants that appeared characteristic of ankylosing spondylitis blood. CD8+ disease-linked clones were present at relatively low frequencies in blood. Some of these motif variants have turned up before, in reports on reactive arthritis synovial fluid and blood.

Trimming cost V 4 bases and J 3 bases; bases outside gene matches: 8. The germline V gene has CDR1 KGHSH and CDR2 LQKENI. There are 15 residues in the CDR3. Generation of TCR beta libraries employed quantitative 5'-RACE incorporating molecular barcodes. TCRdb called the 5' RACE reads again in MiXCR, with one record for every CDR3 protein. The repertoire consists of approximately 550,000 distinct CDR3 sequences, with roughly an eighth occurring once and the leading ten covering over 6.5%. As for this clonotype: The antigen is undetermined.

The sequence was collected from a male donor with ankylosing spondylitis. What was sequenced was blood, either unsorted or a sorted T cell fraction (not recorded which). The chain recombines TRBV18 with TRBJ1-1, with 7 bases lining up with TRBD1. The CDR3 sequence is CASSLGDREYTEAFF. The CDR3 coding sequence is TGTGCCAGCTCACTGGGTGACAGGGAGTACACTGAAGCTTTCTTT.